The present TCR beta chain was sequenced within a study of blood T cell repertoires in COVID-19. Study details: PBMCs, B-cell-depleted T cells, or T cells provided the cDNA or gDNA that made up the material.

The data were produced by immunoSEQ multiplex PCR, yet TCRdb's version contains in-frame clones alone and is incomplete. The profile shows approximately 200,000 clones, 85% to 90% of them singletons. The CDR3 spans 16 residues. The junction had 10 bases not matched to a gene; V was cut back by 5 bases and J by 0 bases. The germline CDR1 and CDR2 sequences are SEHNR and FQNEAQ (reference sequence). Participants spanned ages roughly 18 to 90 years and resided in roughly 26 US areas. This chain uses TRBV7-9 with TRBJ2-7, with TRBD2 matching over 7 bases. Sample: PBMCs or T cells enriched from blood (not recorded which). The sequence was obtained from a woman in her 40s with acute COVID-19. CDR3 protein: CASSPFGGDASYEQYF. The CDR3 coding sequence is TGTGCCAGCAGCCCTTTTGGGGGGGATGCCTCCTACGAGCAGTACTTC.